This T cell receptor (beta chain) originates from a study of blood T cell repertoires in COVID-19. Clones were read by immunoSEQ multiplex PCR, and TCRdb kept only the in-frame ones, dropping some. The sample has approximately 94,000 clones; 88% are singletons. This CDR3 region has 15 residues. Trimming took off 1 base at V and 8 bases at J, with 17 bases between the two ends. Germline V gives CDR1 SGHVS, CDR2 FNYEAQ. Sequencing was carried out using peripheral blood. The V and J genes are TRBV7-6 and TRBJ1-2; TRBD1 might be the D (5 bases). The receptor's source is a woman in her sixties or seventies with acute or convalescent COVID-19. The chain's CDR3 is CASSLEPSRRDGYTF. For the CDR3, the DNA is TGTGCCAGCAGCTTAGAGCCCTCAAGGAGGGACGGCTACACCTTC.